This T cell receptor beta chain comes out of a study of OX40 agonist ivuxolimab in advanced cancers. Study at large: Earlier treatment with anti-PD-1, anti-PD-L1 or anti-CTLA-4 was permitted, and about 40% had received some.

This clone was counted a few times. Its antigen remains unknown. Findings of the study overall: Among the lowest peripheral clonal expansion occurred in 0.1-3.0 mg/kg partial responders. The investigators did not determine what antigen specificity the expanded peripheral T cells had.

Germline V CDR1 and CDR2: SQVTM, ANQGSEA. Germline trimming cut 5 bases from V and 7 bases from J; bases unmatched to any gene: 14. The CDR3 sequence is 15 residues long. TCRdb's copy holds only in-frame clones and misses some; the assay was immunoSEQ multiplex PCR. The table includes about 66,000 clones, roughly four fifths detected once. This TCR derives from an adult with an advanced solid tumor such as melanoma, head and neck, liver or kidney cancer. The input for sequencing was CD4+ or CD8+ T cells sorted from blood, taken in a trial of the OX40 agonist ivuxolimab. The V call is TRBV29-1, the J call TRBJ1-2, with 9 bases matching TRBD1. The CDR3 is CSVSKLQGARSGYTF. CDR3 DNA: TGCAGCGTTTCGAAGCTACAGGGGGCGCGCTCTGGCTACACCTTC.